This TCR beta chain was profiled in a study of T cell repertoires in cytomegalovirus infection. For the study at large: Public TCR beta signature analysis indicated the presence of both CMV infection and matching HLA type. Overall study findings and caveats: What dominated the ex vivo response were HLA-C-restricted CMV-specific TCR beta clonotypes. Of the TCR beta families, the public ones yielded a cumulative frequency that identified carriers of CMV plus the relevant HLA.

From the reads, TCRdb called clonotypes with MiXCR, one entry per CDR3 protein. The sample includes 400,000 to 550,000 distinct CDR3 sequences, around 10% of them seen just once. This clonotype was detected ten times or more. Its antigen is unknown. The sequence was collected from a human donor in good health (CMV status not recorded). Some clones in this sample may be carry-over from other donors' samples. Specimen: PBMCs.

This CDR3 reads CASSFGQGGLVHEQYF. The CDR3 DNA follows: TGTGCCAGCAGCTTTGGTCAGGGAGGTCTTGTCCACGAGCAGTACTTC. The V gene is TRBV11-1, the J gene TRBJ2-7; TRBD2 is a possible D gene (6 bases). The CDR3 is 16 residues long. V gave up 3 bases and J gave up 5 bases, with 20 bases separating them. Germline V gene lookup returns CDR1 SGHAT and CDR2 FQDESV (reference sequence).